What follows are 24 T cell receptor delta chains derived from one specimen sequenced in a study of γδ T cells in repeated Plasmodium falciparum infection. TCRdb re-analyzed the multiplex PCR reads via CATT. The table shows about 51,000 delta-chain clones, with approximately 2% occurring only once. Gammadelta T cells were flow-sorted from PBMC into Vgamma9/Vdelta2+ and Vdelta2-negative populations for bulk analysis. The specimen was gamma-delta T cells from blood. These receptors were collected from a pool of human donors (malaria-infected and uninfected, not separated).

Turning to this clone: A far larger clone is a single base away, which makes a read error likely. This sample includes further DNA sequences coding for the same CDR3. The chain employs TRDV2 and TRDJ1; 9 bases are shared with TRDD3. The J gene is not listed in TCRdb, so it was assigned here from a DNA match to germline. V dropped 3 bases and J dropped 0; count of bases not matched to a gene: 10. The V gene's germline CDR1 is GEAIGNYY and CDR2 EKD. CDR3 length: 17 amino acids. This CDR3 is CACDPVGLGDYTDKLIF. In DNA, the CDR3 is TGTGCCTGTGACCCAGTCGGTCTGGGGGATTACACCGATAAACTCATCTTT.

In regard to this clone: A read error likely explains why the TCRdb protein, taken from a much larger clone, differs from this DNA's translation at residue 3; the protein shown is translated from the DNA. This chain links TRDV1 with TRDJ1, with TRDD3 identical over 9 bases. The CDR3 totals 18 residues. CDR1 is TSWWSYY, CDR2 QGS, per germline. DNA of the CDR3: TGTGCTCCTGGGGAAAGAGGGGGATACCTTCATCACACCGATAAACTCATCTTT. Translation: CAPGERGGYLHHTDKLIF.

Concerning this clone: One base separates it from a far larger clone, so it is likely a read error. Other DNA variants within this sample encode the same CDR3. With the J gene uncalled, the V gene is TRDV2; the table's D call, TRDD3, has no DNA check behind it. The germline gives CDR1 GEAIGNYY, CDR2 EKD. The CDR3 contains 14 residues. CDR3 bases: TGTGCCTGTGACACCGTTGGGGGATCCGATAAACTAATCTTT. Translation gives CACDTVGGSDKLIF.

There are a few counts of this clone. The amino acid sequence in TCRdb belongs to a much larger clone and departs from this DNA's translation at residue 14, likely a sequencing read error; the sequence shown is translated from the DNA. This chain joins TRDV2 and TRDJ1; 12 bases align to TRDD3. TCRdb leaves out the J gene; it was filled in here by matching the DNA to germline. Germline V gene data show CDR1 as GEAIGNYY and CDR2 as EKD. V was clipped by 4 bases and J by 3 bases; unmatched bases: 17. This CDR3 contains 19 residues. As DNA, the CDR3 is TGTGCCTGTGAGACAATTACTGGGGGATACACCGGAGACGCCGATAAACTCATCTTT. Translated, it gives CACETITGGYTGDADKLIF.

This clone came up a few times. TCRdb has a much larger clone's protein, which differs at residue 11 from the translation of this DNA, likely because of a read error; what is shown is the protein translated from the DNA. The V segment is TRDV1, and no J call was made; TRDD3, as called in the table, went unchecked against the DNA. Germline V gene data show CDR1 as TSWWSYY and CDR2 as QGS. The CDR3 loop spans 13 amino acids. CDR3 amino acids: CALGASPHDKPIF. For the CDR3, the DNA is TGTGCTCTTGGGGCATCGCCCCACGATAAACCCATCTTT.

Ten or more counts support this clone. The protein TCRdb gives is from a much larger clone and does not agree with this DNA's translation at residue 7, likely a read error; the protein shown here comes from the DNA. This sequence joins TRDV3 and TRDJ1; tentatively, D is TRDD3 (7 bases). The CDR3 sequence is 18 residues long. Looked up from germline, CDR1 is TVYSNPD and CDR2 is GDNSRS (reference sequence). Trimming removed 1 base from V and 1 base from J, with 25 bases in between. The chain's CDR3 is CAFKFPIRLGAPTDKLIF. As DNA, the CDR3 is TGTGCCTTTAAGTTTCCTATTAGGCTGGGGGCTCCCACCGATAAACTCATCTTT.

As to this clone: The translation of this DNA and the TCRdb protein of a much larger clone differ at residues 4 and 20, probably owing to a read error; the protein shown here is translated from the DNA. No J gene was assigned, while the V gene was called as TRDV2; TRDD3 reflects the table's D call only, with no check against the DNA. CDR1 is GEAIGNYY and CDR2 is EKD in the germline V gene. CDR3 length: 21 amino acids. CDR3 nucleotide sequence: TGTGCCTGTAACACCGGAGAGATCTACTGGGGGCCTACGGGGGGTTCCGATAAACTCACCTTT. Protein product: CACNTGEIYWGPTGGSDKLTF.

A word on this clone: TCRdb has a much larger clone's protein, which differs at residue 11 from the translation of this DNA, likely because of a read error; what is shown is the protein translated from the DNA. The chain is built from TRAV36/DV7 and TRDJ1, with a tentative D call TRDD2 (6 bases). The J gene was not available in TCRdb and was assigned here by matching the DNA to germline segments. Germline lookup yields CDR1 VTNFRS and CDR2 LTSSGIE (reference sequence). CDR3 length equals 15 residues. Here the CDR3 reads CAGAPPSQYTGKLIF. The CDR3 nucleotides read TGTGCTGGAGCTCCCCCTTCCCAGTACACCGGTAAACTCATCTTT.

Notes on this clone: The translation of this DNA and the TCRdb protein of a much larger clone differ at residue 5, probably owing to a read error; the protein shown here is translated from the DNA. This chain uses TRDV1 with TRDJ1; D perhaps matches TRDD3 (5 bases). The J gene was missing in TCRdb and was found by matching the end of the DNA to germline. This CDR3 has 28 amino acids. CDR1 and CDR2 (germline): TSWWSYY, QGS. The CDR3 sequence is CALGKLSHEAPVPGRVYWPPGVSIKLIF. The CDR3 bases are TGTGCTCTTGGGAAACTCTCTCACGAGGCCCCCGTCCCAGGACGCGTTTACTGGCCTCCCGGTGTATCGATTAAACTCATCTTT.

A note on this clone: Only one base separates this from a far larger clonotype, so it likely reflects a read error. The identical CDR3 is also encoded by other nucleotide sequences in the sample. The V gene corresponds to TRDV1; no J gene was called; TRDD3 is the table's D call and was not checked against the DNA. Germline V gene sequence: CDR1 TSWWSYY, CDR2 QGS. CDR3 length: 23 residues. The CDR3 loop is CALGEPSTFFPLGGYFYTDKLIF. CDR3 nucleotide sequence: TGTGCTCTTGGGGAACCGTCCACCTTTTTTCCTCTTGGGGGATACTTTTACACCGATAAACTCATCTTC.

Regarding this clone: The mismatch at residue 21 between this DNA's translation and the TCRdb protein of a much larger clone likely reflects a read error; the protein shown is translated from the DNA. No J gene was assigned, while the V gene was called as TRDV1; TRDD3 is the table's D call, not checked against the DNA. There are 23 residues in the CDR3. Germline CDR1 is TSWWSYY and CDR2 is QGS. CDR3: CALGELKSFGCRPTQRSTDKPIF. In DNA, the CDR3 is TGTGCTCTTGGGGAACTAAAATCTTTTGGTTGTAGGCCGACCCAGCGTTCAACCGATAAACCCATCTTT.

This clone was seen repeatedly, ten times or more. The protein in TCRdb stems from a much larger clone and differs at residue 10 from this DNA's translation, likely a read error; here the protein is translated from the DNA. This rearrangement joins TRDV1 to TRDJ1; 11 bases map to TRDD3. TCRdb is silent on the J gene; assignment here came from matching the DNA to germline. Germline V gene sequence: CDR1 TSWWSYY, CDR2 QGS. The CDR3 length is 24 residues. V shed 2 bases, J shed 4 bases, and the junction held 30 bases outside the gene matches. For the CDR3, the DNA is TGTGCTCTTGGGGAAACTGCGGTTCGGAGTGACCTAATCGTACTGGGGGATAATCACGATAAACTCATCTTT. As protein: CALGETAVRSDLIVLGDNHDKLIF.

On this clone itself: A far larger clone is a single base away, which makes a read error likely. Distinct nucleotide sequences in the sample also encode this CDR3. The chain recombines TRDV1 with TRDJ1; 9 positions agree with TRDD2. Matching the DNA to germline supplied the J gene, which TCRdb does not give. Germline V gene lookup returns CDR1 TSWWSYY and CDR2 QGS. The CDR3 runs to 25 residues. The ends lost 1 base at V and 0 bases at J; junction bases unmatched: 30. This chain's CDR3 is CALGEPAFLHRGDVLYGTHTDKLIF. For the CDR3, the DNA is TGTGCTCTTGGGGAACCGGCCTTCCTACACCGGGGGGACGTGCTCTACGGGACCCACACCGATAAACTCATCTTT.

About this clone itself: One base separates it from a far larger clone, so it is likely a read error. This sample also contains other DNA sequences that code for the same CDR3. CDR3 sequence: CAYRSAWAHPLKDRYWGIPISDKLIF. The DNA of the CDR3 is TGTGCTTATAGGAGCGCGTGGGCCCATCCTCTCAAAGACCGGTACTGGGGGATACCAATCTCCGATAAACTAATCTTT. The V gene is listed as TRAV38-2/DV8; no J gene was called; the table names TRDD3, a call not compared with the DNA. This CDR3 is 26 amino acids long. Germline lookup yields CDR1 TSESDYY and CDR2 QEAYKQQN.

In this sample, this clone turned up many times. A read error is the likely source, as a far larger clone sits one nucleotide away. Other nucleotide sequences in the sample specify the same CDR3. The chain joins TRDV1 to TRDJ1; maybe TRDD3 (6 bases). CDR1 is TSWWSYY, CDR2 QGS, per germline. The CDR3 loop spans 17 amino acids. CDR3 protein: CALGELYWPGGDDKLIF. CDR3 DNA sequence: TGTGCTCTTGGGGAACTCTATTGGCCGGGGGGGGACGATAAGCTCATCTTT.

As concerns this clone: The protein TCRdb lists belongs to a much larger clone and differs from this DNA's translation at residue 3, which points to a read error; the protein shown is made from the DNA. V usage is TRDV1 and J usage is TRDJ1; 12 nucleotides agree with TRDD3. The CDR3 sequence is 22 residues long. Germline V lookup: CDR1 TSWWSYY, CDR2 QGS. The CDR3 nucleotides are TGTGCTTTTGGGGAACTCTGCCCTCATCTACTGGGGGATACCATATACACCGATAAACTCATCTTT. It codes for CAFGELCPHLLGDTIYTDKLIF.

This clone was observed at least ten times. The translation of this DNA and the TCRdb protein of a much larger clone differ at residue 18, probably owing to a read error; the protein shown here is translated from the DNA. This rearrangement joins TRDV1 to TRDJ1; 10 bases agree with TRDD3. Germline-derived CDR1 and CDR2 are TSWWSYY and QGS. The CDR3 is 23 residues long. The ends lost 1 base at V and 8 bases at J; junction bases unmatched: 31. CDR3 sequence reads: CALGERDYETNEVGGYYAEKLIF. DNA for the CDR3: TGTGCTCTTGGGGAACGGGATTACGAAACCAACGAGGTTGGGGGATACTATGCGGAAAAACTCATCTTT.

With regard to this clone: This likely traces to a read error, being one base from a far larger clone. Different DNA sequences within this sample yield the same CDR3. V gene assignment gives TRDV1, but the J gene was left uncalled; the D call of TRDD3 is as the table states it, not checked on the DNA. The CDR3 consists of 20 residues. Germline values: CDR1 TSWWSYY, CDR2 QGS. This chain's CDR3 is CALGDLGTYWGITNTDKLIF. The CDR3 DNA reads as TGTGCTCTTGGGGACCTAGGCACGTACTGGGGGATTACCAACACCGATAAACTCATCTTC.

As for this clone: The protein TCRdb lists belongs to a much larger clone and differs from this DNA's translation at residue 9, which points to a read error; the protein shown is made from the DNA. The rearrangement links TRDV3 to TRDJ1; a weak D match, TRDD3 (6 bases). As TCRdb names no J gene, one was assigned here on the basis of a DNA match to germline. The CDR3 has 15 amino acids. Germline CDR1 reads TVYSNPD; CDR2 reads GDNSRS (reference sequence). V lost 1 base and J 0 bases, leaving 15 bases between the germline ends. The CDR3 here is CAFKRTGRHTDKLIF. CDR3 nucleotide sequence: TGTGCCTTTAAACGTACTGGGCGGCACACCGATAAACTCATCTTT.

The sample holds many counts of this clone. This likely traces to a read error, being one base from a far larger clone. Other DNA sequences in the same sample also yield this CDR3. The V and J genes are TRDV1 and TRDJ1; 10 positions agree with TRDD3. The CDR3 extends over 18 amino acids. V shed 5 bases, J shed 5 bases, and the junction held 17 bases outside the gene matches. Germline CDR1 is TSWWSYY and CDR2 is QGS. The CDR3 here is CALGTRFPYWGISDKLIF. The DNA of the CDR3 is TGTGCTCTTGGGACCCGATTCCCGTACTGGGGGATCTCTGATAAACTCATCTTT.

The sample holds a few counts of this clone. A single base is all that separates this from a far larger clone, so a read error is likely. Other DNA sequences in this sample translate to the same CDR3. The V segment is TRDV1, and no J call was made; the D call TRDD3 from the table was never checked on the DNA. CDR3 length equals 20 residues. Looked up from germline, CDR1 is TSWWSYY and CDR2 is QGS. CDR3 nucleotides: TGTGCTCTTGGGGAGACCTTAACCAGTACTGGGGGATTAAGGACAGCACAACTTTTCTTT. Amino acids: CALGETLTSTGGLRTAQLFF.

A remark on this clone: This likely traces to a read error, being one base from a far larger clone. This same CDR3 is encoded by further DNA sequences in the sample. The rearrangement uses TRDV3 and TRDJ1; 8 nucleotides match TRDD3. Assignment of the J gene here rests on matching the DNA to germline, because TCRdb gives none. After removal of 3 bases from V and 8 bases from J, the junction contained 20 bases not matched to a gene. This CDR3 spans 16 amino acids. Per germline, CDR1 TVYSNPD and CDR2 GDNSRS (reference sequence). The CDR3 coding sequence is TGTGCCTTCTCGTCTGGGGGAACCCCTTGGGGGGACAAACTCATCTTT. This codes for CAFSSGGTPWGDKLIF. Drawing the rest from reference TRDV3 and TRDJ1, the complete variable domain is CDKVTQSSPDQTVASGSEVVLLCTYDTVYSNPDLFWYRIRPDYSFQFVFYGDNSRSEGADFTQGRFSVKHILTQKAFHLVISPVRTEDSATYYCAFSSGGTPWGDKLIFGKGTRVTVEP.

This clone occurred many times. This is likely an artifact of a read error, given a far larger clone one base away. This sample also contains other DNA sequences that code for the same CDR3. This chain uses TRDV2 with TRDJ1; 10 bases line up with TRDD3. The J gene, left out of TCRdb, was set here by checking the DNA against germline. Germline V gene data show CDR1 as GEAIGNYY and CDR2 as EKD. The CDR3 is made up of 17 amino acids. The CDR3 bases are TGTGCCTGCGACACCCCATGGGTGGGGGATACCTCCGATAAACTCATCTTT. Translated, it gives CACDTPWVGDTSDKLIF.

This clone has only a few counts. The protein recorded in TCRdb matches a much larger clone and deviates from this DNA's translation at residue 8, suggesting a read error; the protein here is obtained by translating the DNA. The chain carries TRDV2 and TRDJ1; maybe TRDD3 (6 bases). The J gene, not given by TCRdb, was assigned here from a germline match of the nucleotide sequence. Germline CDR1 is GEAIGNYY and CDR2 is EKD. CDR3 size: 15 residues. Trimming removed 0 bases at V and 4 bases at J, with 14 bases between. The CDR3: CACDTVGGVGDKLIF. The CDR3 DNA sequence: TGTGCCTGTGACACCGTGGGGGGCGTTGGCGATAAACTCATCTTT.